The clone carrying this T cell receptor beta chain was seen at least ten times. These data originate in a study of T-cell reconstitution after alpha-beta-depleted transplantation in children. Preparation of the TCRbeta library used unique molecular identifiers. One entry per CDR3 protein, called by TCRdb with MiXCR from the PCR reads. The sample comprises some 600,000 distinct CDR3 sequences, 10% to 15% of which are singletons, and approximately 2.1% rests with the top ten. The sequencing here drew on PBMCs, mostly from graft donor cells, taken 360 days after TCRalphabeta/CD19-depleted stem cell transplant. This TCR derives from a male patient aged 10 to 17 who had a stem cell transplant for acute myeloid leukemia, so the T cells may come from the graft donor.

The CDR3 is CASRRTGDPSAEQYF. The CDR3 coding sequence is TGTGCCAGCAGACGAACAGGGGATCCTTCTGCCGAGCAGTACTTC. The rearrangement links TRBV9 to TRBJ2-7; 7 bases match TRBD1. The V gene's germline CDR1 is SGDLS and CDR2 YYNGEE. Unmatched junction bases numbered 14, after V lost 5 bases and J lost 6 bases. CDR3 length: 15 residues. Combining the CDR3 with reference TRBV9 and TRBJ2-7 gives the whole variable domain DSGVTQTPKHLITATGQRVTLRCSPRSGDLSVYWYQQSLDQGLQFLIQYYNGEERAKGNILERFSAQQFPDLHSELNLSSLELGDSALYFCASRRTGDPSAEQYFGPGTRLTVT.